The 16 T cell receptor beta chains below come from one sample, sequenced in a study of CXCR3-negative and CXCR3-positive naive CD8 T cells. The authors made the TRB cDNA libraries by 5' RACE using UMI labels. From the 5' RACE reads, TCRdb lists one entry per CDR3 protein and no DNA. The sample table sets out around 160,000 distinct CDR3 sequences. Findings and caveats of the study: Relative to CXCR3-negative naive cells, CXCR3-positive naive cells had more hydrophobic TRB CDR3s.

Antigens for these TCRs are unknown. Input material: naive CXCR3+ CD8+ T cells from blood. Regarding subset: CD45RO-CCR7+CD27+CD95- naive CD8+ T cells expressing CXCR3 (TNR3+). These receptors originate from a human donor in good health. Some clones in this sample may be carry-over from other donors' samples.

The chain is built from TRBV29-1 and TRBJ2-1; without DNA, the TCRdb call of TRBD1 cannot be checked. This CDR3 is 13 amino acids long. Germline V gene sequence: CDR1 SQVTM, CDR2 ANQGSEA. CDR3 sequence: CSVDHSGNNEQFF.

The CDR3 protein is CASSPRVRPYEQYF. The gene calls are TRBV6-6 and TRBJ2-7; without DNA, the TCRdb call of TRBD1 cannot be checked. CDR1 is MNHNY and CDR2 is SVGAGI in the germline V gene (reference sequence). CDR3 length equals 14 residues.

This chain links TRBV20-1 with TRBJ2-1; TCRdb lists TRBD1, though no DNA is available to test this call. Germline lookup yields CDR1 DFQATT and CDR2 SNEGSKA (reference sequence). The CDR3 length is 15 residues. CDR3 amino acids: CSARHPGQAYNEQFF.

The chain is built from TRBV7-9 and TRBJ1-1. The CDR3 has 12 amino acids. CDR1 is SEHNR, CDR2 FQNEAQ, per germline (reference sequence). The CDR3 region is CASSHGGTEAFF. The full variable domain, rest sourced from reference TRBV7-9 and TRBJ1-1, is DTGVSQNPRHKITKRGQNVTFRCDPISEHNRLYWYRQTLGQGPEFLTYFQNEAQLEKSRLLSDRFSAERPKGSFSTLEIQRTEQGDSAMYLCASSHGGTEAFFGQGTRLTVV.

V and J are TRBV29-1 and TRBJ1-2; TCRdb lists TRBD1, though no DNA is available to test this call. CDR1 and CDR2 from the germline V gene are SQVTM and ANQGSEA. The CDR3 loop spans 11 amino acids. The CDR3: CSHTGNYGYTF.

This chain uses TRBV6-5 with TRBJ2-7; TCRdb names TRBD2, which stays unverified in the absence of DNA. The CDR3 loop spans 14 amino acids. Germline V gene lookup returns CDR1 MNHEY and CDR2 SVGAGI. CDR3 protein: CASSYYGGSYEQYF.

The gene calls are TRBV29-1 and TRBJ2-1. There are 13 residues in the CDR3. CDR1 is SQVTM and CDR2 is ANQGSEA in the germline V gene. CDR3 sequence reads: CSVDGDSGNEQFF.

The CDR3 is CASSPGWAEDGYTF. The chain has TRBV7-9 and TRBJ1-2; TCRdb returns TRBD1, unconfirmable since there is no DNA. Germline CDR1 SEHNR, CDR2 FQNEAQ (reference sequence). CDR3 length equals 14 residues. Looking up the rest from reference TRBV7-9 and TRBJ1-2 gives the full variable domain: DTGVSQNPRHKITKRGQNVTFRCDPISEHNRLYWYRQTLGQGPEFLTYFQNEAQLEKSRLLSDRFSAERPKGSFSTLEIQRTEQGDSAMYLCASSPGWAEDGYTFGSGTRLTVV.

J is TRBJ2-7 and V is TRBV29-1; TCRdb gives TRBD1 as the D gene, but with no DNA this cannot be confirmed. Germline V gene sequence: CDR1 SQVTM, CDR2 ANQGSEA. This CDR3 region has 12 residues. The CDR3 here is CSVVSRGYEQYF.

This chain joins TRBV20-1 and TRBJ2-7; the TCRdb call, TRBD1, lacks DNA for checking. CDR1 is DFQATT, CDR2 SNEGSKA, per germline (reference sequence). This CDR3 contains 14 residues. CDR3 region: CSASDRGLSPEQYF.

V and J are TRBV29-1 and TRBJ2-2; TCRdb indicates TRBD1, and absent DNA this call remains unverified. Germline V lookup: CDR1 SQVTM, CDR2 ANQGSEA. CDR3 size: 14 residues. Here the CDR3 reads CSVTGTGAAGELFF.

The gene calls are TRBV28 and TRBJ2-5. The CDR3 totals 13 residues. Germline CDR1 MDHEN, CDR2 SYDVKM. The CDR3 spells CASSLLFGETQYF.

This rearrangement joins TRBV7-6 to TRBJ1-1; TCRdb selects TRBD1, and the lack of DNA leaves this call unchecked. CDR1 is SGHVS, CDR2 FNYEAQ, per germline. The CDR3 runs to 16 residues. CDR3 residues: CASSLDRSGGGTEAFF.

The chain links TRBV7-9 to TRBJ2-5; with no DNA, the TCRdb D assignment of TRBD2 cannot be verified. The germline gives CDR1 SEHNR, CDR2 FQNEAQ (reference sequence). CDR3 length: 17 amino acids. The CDR3 protein is CASSLEVGREPQETQYF.

The V gene is TRBV25-1, the J gene TRBJ2-7; the TCRdb D gene call, TRBD1, has no DNA to confirm it. Germline V CDR1 and CDR2: MGHDK, SYGVNS. The CDR3 has 13 amino acids. The CDR3 is CASSEPLSREQYF.

The J gene is TRBJ2-3, the V gene TRBV6-5; the TCRdb D gene call, TRBD1, has no DNA to confirm it. The germline CDR1 and CDR2 sequences are MNHEY and SVGAGI. The CDR3 contains 15 residues. CDR3 region: CASSYSRGRTDTQYF.